These 2 T cell receptor beta chains were sequenced from one sample in a study of blood T cell repertoires in COVID-19. Using immunoSEQ multiplex PCR, the repertoire was profiled, and TCRdb retains in-frame clones only, with some absent. This sample has some 220,000 clones; 82% occur once, and the top ten carry 4.5% to 5.5%. Sequencing used peripheral blood. The origin of the receptors is a woman in her 70s with COVID-19, enrolled during active disease.

This chain connects TRBV24-1 to TRBJ2-5; TRBD2 aligns across 7 bases. The V gene's germline CDR1 is KGHDR and CDR2 SFDVKD. Unmatched junction bases numbered 5, after V lost 0 bases and J lost 2 bases. The CDR3 sequence is 16 residues long. CDR3 amino acids: CATSDLSREGQETQYF. The CDR3, as DNA: TGTGCCACCAGTGATTTGTCCAGGGAGGGACAAGAGACCCAGTACTTC.

This clone appeared a single time. V gene TRBV10-3 combines with J gene TRBJ1-1, with D possibly being TRBD1 (6 bases). The CDR3 has 16 amino acids. Germline-derived CDR1 and CDR2 are ENHRY and SYGVKD. The V end was cut by 4 bases, the J end by 4 bases, with 19 bases between. DNA for the CDR3: TGTGCCATCAGTGGGCCCCTGACAGGCGTCGGCACTGAAGCTTTCTTT. Its protein is CAISGPLTGVGTEAFF.